Following are 11 T cell receptor beta chains from one sample sequenced in a study of early T cells in non-severe SARS-CoV-2 infection. MiXCR was run by TCRdb on the 5' RACE reads, yielding one entry per CDR3 protein. The profile shows about 40,000 distinct CDR3 sequences, about 4.9% of them singletons. Source material: whole blood. These receptors originate from an adult who was a healthcare worker with PCR-confirmed SARS-CoV-2 infection or an uninfected control (not recorded which).

This clonotype is medium-sized by share. This chain connects TRBV2 to TRBJ1-4; D is undetermined. CDR1 and CDR2 (germline): SNHLY, FYNNEI. Trimming removed 5 bases at V and 7 bases at J, with 5 bases between. CDR3 length: 11 amino acids. The CDR3 nucleotides are TGTGCCAGCAGTCCACTTGAAAAACTGTTTTTT. It specifies CASSPLEKLFF.

This clonotype was observed a handful of times. CDR3 DNA sequence: TGTGCCAGCAGCTCCTCCGACAGGGGACCCCTCCACTTT. It translates to CASSSSDRGPLHF. This chain uses TRBV7-9 with TRBJ1-6; 8 bases agree with TRBD1. The CDR3 is 13 residues long. V was pared by 4 bases and J by 12 bases, with 5 bases of the junction left unmatched. In germline, CDR1 is SEHNR, CDR2 FQNEAQ (reference sequence).

This clonotype came up many times. This rearrangement joins TRBV11-2 to TRBJ1-2; D is possibly TRBD1 (6 bases). Trimming took 8 bases from V and 2 from J, leaving 24 bases between them. Germline loops: CDR1 SGHAT, CDR2 FQNNGV. This CDR3 region has 17 residues. The CDR3 sequence is CASQSVLQGRRNYGYTF. The CDR3 bases are TGTGCCAGCCAATCAGTTTTACAGGGCCGAAGGAACTATGGCTACACCTTC. The full variable domain, its missing parts supplied by reference TRBV11-2 and TRBJ1-2, is EAGVAQSPRYKIIEKRQSVAFWCNPISGHATLYWYQQILGQGPKLLIQFQNNGVVDDSQLPKDRFSAERLKGVDSTLKIQPAKLEDSAVYLCASQSVLQGRRNYGYTFGSGTRLTVV.

The CDR3 nucleotides are TGCAGTGCTAGCCCCCTTAAGGGCAGCACTTTTAAAGCTTTCTTT. Protein product: CSASPLKGSTFKAFF. The rearrangement links TRBV20-1 to TRBJ1-1, with unresolved D. Trimming cost V 3 bases and J 9 bases, with 23 bases left between them. Germline V CDR1 and CDR2: DFQATT, SNEGSKA (reference sequence). The CDR3 sequence is 15 residues long.

This clonotype was counted many times. The chain joins TRBV7-2 to TRBJ2-2; D ambiguous. The CDR3 totals 15 residues. From germline, CDR1 is SGHTA and CDR2 FQGNSA. V shed 5 bases and J shed 0 bases, with 10 bases lying between them. The DNA of the CDR3 is TGTGCCAGCAGCCCGACTTCGACGAACACCGGGGAGCTGTTTTTT. Its protein product is CASSPTSTNTGELFF. Based on the CDR3 plus reference TRBV7-2 and TRBJ2-2, the full variable domain is GAGVSQSPSNKVTEKGKDVELRCDPISGHTALYWYRQSLGQGLEFLIYFQGNSAPDKSGLPSDRFSAERTGGSVSTLTIQRTQQEDSAVYLCASSPTSTNTGELFFGEGSRLTVL.

The sample holds many counts of this clonotype. The chain couples TRBV29-1 to TRBJ2-1, with 7 nucleotides matching TRBD1. The V segment lost 8 bases and the J segment 3 bases; nucleotides outside the gene matches: 4. CDR1 and CDR2 from the germline V gene are SQVTM and ANQGSEA. The length of the CDR3 is 12 residues. CDR3 in DNA: TGCAGCTCGACAGGGAGCTACAATGAGCAGTTCTTC. Its protein product is CSSTGSYNEQFF.

CDR3 protein: CASSGDESSYNEQFF. For the CDR3, the DNA is TGTGCCAGTAGTGGGGACGAAAGCTCCTACAATGAGCAGTTCTTC. V usage is TRBV19 and J usage is TRBJ2-1, with D possibly being TRBD1 or TRBD2 (5 bases each). Germline CDR1 and CDR2: LNHDA and SQIVND (reference sequence). Trimming shortened V by 5 bases and J by 0 bases, and 11 bases separated the two germline ends. This CDR3 is 15 amino acids long.

This clonotype was recorded a few times. The chain carries TRBV5-4 and TRBJ2-1; TRBD2 is a possible D gene (6 bases). Trimming removed 2 bases from V and 9 bases from J, with 12 bases in between. This CDR3 is 13 amino acids long. Per the germline V gene, CDR1 is SGHNT and CDR2 is YYREEE (reference sequence). The CDR3 loop reads CASSLRLETEQFF. CDR3 nucleotide sequence: TGTGCCAGCAGCTTAAGACTAGAGACTGAGCAGTTCTTC.

There are a few counts of this clonotype. The chain carries TRBV7-9 and TRBJ2-1; D might be TRBD1 (6 bases). With 5 bases removed from V and 1 base from J, the gap between germline ends came to 12 bases. Germline assignment: CDR1 SEHNR and CDR2 FQNEAQ (reference sequence). The CDR3 runs 15 residues. The CDR3 nucleotides read TGTGCCAGCAGCAACCAGGGGAGTTCCTACAATGAGCAGTTCTTC. Amino acid sequence: CASSNQGSSYNEQFF.

This clonotype was found many times. The chain recombines TRBV4-3 with TRBJ1-6; D is ambiguous. Trimming cost V 0 bases and J 6 bases, with 6 bases left between them. Germline-derived CDR1 and CDR2 are LGHNA and YSLEER. The CDR3 totals 14 residues. CDR3 nucleotides: TGCGCCAGCAGCCAAGAAAGCCCTAATTCACCCCTCCACTTT. Amino acid sequence: CASSQESPNSPLHF.

The V call is TRBV2, the J call TRBJ1-6; tentatively, D is TRBD1 (6 bases). The ends were cut back, 6 bases at V and 9 bases at J, with 18 bases in the middle. Germline CDR1 is SNHLY and CDR2 is FYNNEI. The CDR3 consists of 15 residues. The chain's CDR3 is CASRAGQGSSSPLHF. For the CDR3, the DNA is TGTGCCAGCAGGGCCGGGCAGGGGAGTAGTTCACCCCTCCACTTT.